Listed below are T cell receptor beta chains from one sample, sequenced in a study of T cell responses to AZD1222 COVID-19 vaccine. The method was immunoSEQ multiplex PCR; TCRdb's version includes in-frame clones alone and lacks a portion of them. The sample includes roughly 100,000 clones, about 89% of them seen just once. The material sequenced was peripheral blood, taken on day 0 of AZD1222 vaccination. The receptors here all came from an adult in good health. Both conserved end residues are part of each CDR3. A D gene is named only where the DNA matches it firmly. Clone size is given for some rows only: seen once, a few or many times, or a class if the clone is expanded.

J gene: TRBJ2-5; D gene: TRBD2; clone size: once; V gene: TRBV10-3; CDR3 protein: CAISDSTGGETQYF; CDR3 DNA: TGTGCCATCAGTGACTCGACGGGGGGAGAGACCCAGTACTTC
J gene: TRBJ1-6; D gene: NA; clone size: NA; V gene: TRBV7-3; CDR3 protein: CASSLTFQPGSPLHF; CDR3 DNA: TGTGCCAGCAGCTTAACGTTCCAGCCTGGTTCACCCCTCCACTTT
J gene: TRBJ1-1; D gene: NA; clone size: NA; V gene: TRBV10-3; CDR3 protein: CATRSTEAFF; CDR3 DNA: TGTGCCACCCGGAGCACTGAAGCTTTCTTT
J gene: TRBJ1-5; D gene: NA; clone size: NA; V gene: TRBV19; CDR3 protein: CASSIEARAPNQPQHF; CDR3 DNA: TGTGCCAGTAGTATAGAGGCCAGGGCACCCAATCAGCCCCAGCATTTT
J gene: TRBJ2-5; D gene: TRBD1; clone size: NA; V gene: TRBV2; CDR3 protein: CASSAGTGLGQETQYF; CDR3 DNA: TGTGCCAGCAGTGCCGGGACAGGGCTCGGGCAAGAGACCCAGTACTTC
J gene: TRBJ1-2; D gene: NA; clone size: NA; V gene: TRBV30; CDR3 protein: CAWSPGAAAYGYTF; CDR3 DNA: TGTGCCTGGAGTCCCGGAGCGGCGGCCTATGGCTACACCTTC
J gene: TRBJ1-2; D gene: NA; clone size: NA; V gene: TRBV5-6; CDR3 protein: CASSLITGQRDYGYTF; CDR3 DNA: TGTGCCAGCAGCCTTATTACAGGGCAGCGGGACTATGGCTACACCTTC
J gene: TRBJ1-2; D gene: NA; clone size: NA; V gene: TRBV27; CDR3 protein: CASSLVGGYDYGYTF; CDR3 DNA: TGTGCCAGCAGTTTAGTAGGGGGTTATGACTATGGCTACACCTTC
J gene: TRBJ1-5; D gene: TRBD1; clone size: NA; V gene: TRBV5-4; CDR3 protein: CASSVGTGGNQPQHF; CDR3 DNA: TGTGCCAGCAGCGTGGGGACAGGGGGTAATCAGCCCCAGCATTTT
J gene: TRBJ1-2; D gene: NA; clone size: few; V gene: TRBV7-8; CDR3 protein: CASSLGGRAYGYTF; CDR3 DNA: TGTGCCAGCAGCTTAGGGGGCAGGGCCTATGGCTACACCTTC
J gene: TRBJ2-1; D gene: TRBD1; clone size: NA; V gene: TRBV2; CDR3 protein: CASSEGDSSYNEQFF; CDR3 DNA: TGTGCCAGCAGTGAGGGGGACAGCTCCTACAATGAGCAGTTCTTC
J gene: TRBJ2-7; D gene: NA; clone size: NA; V gene: TRBV3-1/TRBV3-2; CDR3 protein: CASSQVPGYEQYF; CDR3 DNA: TGTGCCAGCAGCCAAGTACCTGGGTACGAGCAGTACTTC
J gene: TRBJ1-4; D gene: NA; clone size: once; V gene: TRBV7-2; CDR3 protein: CASSLAPTGLGEKLFF; CDR3 DNA: TGTGCCAGCAGCTTAGCCCCTACAGGGTTGGGTGAAAAACTGTTTTTT
J gene: TRBJ2-1; D gene: TRBD1; clone size: NA; V gene: TRBV24-1; CDR3 protein: CATSDPSTGIDEQFF; CDR3 DNA: TGTGCCACCAGTGATCCATCGACAGGGATCGATGAGCAGTTCTTC
J gene: TRBJ1-1; D gene: NA; clone size: NA; V gene: TRBV2; CDR3 protein: CASSEAQGFVRAFF; CDR3 DNA: TGTGCCAGCAGTGAAGCGCAAGGGTTTGTTAGGGCTTTCTTT
J gene: TRBJ1-1; D gene: NA; clone size: NA; V gene: TRBV29-1; CDR3 protein: CSVEPGTRAFF; CDR3 DNA: TGCAGCGTTGAGCCGGGCACGAGGGCTTTCTTT
J gene: TRBJ1-6; D gene: NA; clone size: NA; V gene: TRBV2; CDR3 protein: CASSDTNSPLHF; CDR3 DNA: TGTGCCAGCAGTGACACAAATTCACCCCTCCACTTT
J gene: TRBJ1-2; D gene: NA; clone size: NA; V gene: TRBV6-1; CDR3 protein: CASSERTGIYGYTF; CDR3 DNA: TGTGCCAGCAGTGAGCGTACAGGGATCTATGGCTACACCTTC
J gene: TRBJ2-5; D gene: NA; clone size: NA; V gene: TRBV9; CDR3 protein: CASSGSRGETQYF; CDR3 DNA: TGTGCCAGCAGCGGCTCTAGGGGAGAGACCCAGTACTTC
J gene: TRBJ1-2; D gene: NA; clone size: NA; V gene: TRBV9; CDR3 protein: CASSARQTGLGGYTF; CDR3 DNA: TGTGCCAGCAGCGCCCGCCAGACGGGGCTGGGTGGCTACACCTTC
J gene: TRBJ2-1; D gene: TRBD1; clone size: NA; V gene: TRBV6-5; CDR3 protein: CASSWDRESLFF; CDR3 DNA: TGTGCCAGCAGTTGGGACAGGGAAAGTCTGTTCTTC
J gene: TRBJ1-5; D gene: NA; clone size: NA; V gene: TRBV18; CDR3 protein: CASSPPGGQINQPQHF; CDR3 DNA: TGTGCCAGCTCACCACCGGGCGGGCAAATCAATCAGCCCCAGCATTTT
J gene: TRBJ1-5; D gene: TRBD1; clone size: once; V gene: TRBV28; CDR3 protein: CASSPQGADKYSNQPQHF; CDR3 DNA: TGTGCCAGCAGCCCACAGGGGGCGGACAAATATAGCAATCAGCCCCAGCATTTT
J gene: TRBJ1-2; D gene: NA; clone size: NA; V gene: TRBV10-3; CDR3 protein: CAISEPPGQRRVGYTF; CDR3 DNA: TGTGCCATCAGTGAGCCCCCGGGACAACGGAGGGTTGGCTACACCTTC
J gene: TRBJ1-3; D gene: NA; clone size: NA; V gene: TRBV5-4; CDR3 protein: CASSLRGTGNTIYF; CDR3 DNA: TGTGCCAGCAGCTTGCGAGGGACTGGAAACACCATATATTTT
J gene: TRBJ1-6; D gene: TRBD1; clone size: NA; V gene: TRBV27; CDR3 protein: CASSRGQYNSPLHF; CDR3 DNA: TGTGCCAGCAGCCGGGGACAGTATAATTCACCCCTCCACTTT
J gene: TRBJ1-3; D gene: TRBD1; clone size: NA; V gene: TRBV28; CDR3 protein: CASSLGYRGRRGNTIYF; CDR3 DNA: TGTGCCAGCAGTTTGGGATACAGGGGGCGCAGGGGAAACACCATATATTTT
J gene: TRBJ2-3; D gene: TRBD2; clone size: NA; V gene: TRBV29-1; CDR3 protein: CSVKTLLAGGDPSTDTQYF; CDR3 DNA: TGCAGCGTCAAGACCTTACTAGCGGGGGGCGATCCCAGCACAGATACGCAGTATTTT
J gene: TRBJ2-1; D gene: NA; clone size: NA; V gene: TRBV3-1/TRBV3-2; CDR3 protein: CASSQQGRSSYNEQFF; CDR3 DNA: TGTGCCAGCAGCCAGCAGGGTCGAAGCTCCTACAATGAGCAGTTCTTC
J gene: TRBJ1-4; D gene: NA; clone size: NA; V gene: TRBV6-1; CDR3 protein: CASSEGQVYEKLFF; CDR3 DNA: TGTGCCAGCAGTGAAGGACAGGTTTATGAAAAACTGTTTTTT
J gene: TRBJ2-3; D gene: NA; clone size: NA; V gene: TRBV30; CDR3 protein: CAAGSSTDTQYF; CDR3 DNA: TGTGCCGCGGGCAGTAGCACAGATACGCAGTATTTT
J gene: TRBJ1-4; D gene: NA; clone size: NA; V gene: TRBV15; CDR3 protein: CATSRDEGWEKLFF; CDR3 DNA: TGTGCCACCAGCAGAGATGAGGGATGGGAAAAACTGTTTTTT
J gene: TRBJ1-5; D gene: NA; clone size: NA; V gene: TRBV6-1; CDR3 protein: CASSENRGRLQPQHF; CDR3 DNA: TGTGCCAGCAGTGAAAATAGAGGGCGCTTACAGCCCCAGCATTTT
J gene: TRBJ1-1; D gene: NA; clone size: NA; V gene: TRBV14; CDR3 protein: CASSQQGNTEAFF; CDR3 DNA: TGTGCCAGCAGCCAACAGGGGAACACTGAAGCTTTCTTT
J gene: TRBJ1-2; D gene: NA; clone size: NA; V gene: TRBV18; CDR3 protein: CASSPRGDGYTF; CDR3 DNA: TGTGCCAGCTCACCCAGGGGAGATGGCTACACCTTC
J gene: TRBJ2-5; D gene: NA; clone size: NA; V gene: TRBV24-1; CDR3 protein: CATSVPAGEETQYF; CDR3 DNA: TGTGCCACCAGTGTACCAGCGGGCGAAGAGACCCAGTACTTC
J gene: TRBJ1-1; D gene: NA; clone size: NA; V gene: TRBV5-1; CDR3 protein: CASSLGVMNTEAFF; CDR3 DNA: TGCGCCAGCAGCTTGGGAGTGATGAACACTGAAGCTTTCTTT